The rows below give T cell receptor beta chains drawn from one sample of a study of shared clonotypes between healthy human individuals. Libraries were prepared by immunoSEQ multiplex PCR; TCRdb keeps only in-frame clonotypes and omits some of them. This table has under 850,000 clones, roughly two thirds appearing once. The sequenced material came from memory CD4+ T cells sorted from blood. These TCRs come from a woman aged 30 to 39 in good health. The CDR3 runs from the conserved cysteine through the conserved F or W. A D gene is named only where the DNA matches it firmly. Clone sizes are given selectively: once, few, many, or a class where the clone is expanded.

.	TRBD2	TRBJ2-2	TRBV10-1	CASSSGLAGPGELFF	TGCGCCAGCAGCTCGGGACTAGCGGGACCCGGGGAGCTGTTTTTT
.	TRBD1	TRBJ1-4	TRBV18	CASSRGQPGNEKLFF	TGTGCCAGCTCACGGGGACAGCCGGGCAATGAAAAACTGTTTTTT
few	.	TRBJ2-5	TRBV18	CASSPSLEETQYF	TGTGCCAGCTCACCGTCGCTCGAGGAGACCCAGTACTTC
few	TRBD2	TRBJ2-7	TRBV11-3	CASSTEGLAGNEQYF	TGTGCCAGCAGCACCGAGGGACTAGCGGGAAACGAGCAGTACTTC
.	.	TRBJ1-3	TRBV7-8	CASSLPGNTIYF	TGTGCCAGCAGCTTACCTGGAAACACCATATATTTT
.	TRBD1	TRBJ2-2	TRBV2	CASSGQGHTGELFF	TGTGCCAGCAGTGGACAGGGTCACACCGGGGAGCTGTTTTTT
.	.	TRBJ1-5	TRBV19	CASRGADFGTQHF	TGTGCCAGTAGAGGGGCCGACTTCGGGACCCAGCATTTT
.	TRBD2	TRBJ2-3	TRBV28	CASSQGTSGPTDTQYF	TGTGCCAGCAGTCAAGGGACTAGCGGCCCCACAGATACGCAGTATTTT
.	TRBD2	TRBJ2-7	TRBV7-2	CASSLYLRGLAETYEQYF	TGTGCCAGCAGCTTATATCTAAGGGGACTAGCGGAAACCTACGAGCAGTACTTC
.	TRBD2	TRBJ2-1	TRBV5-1	CASSQNSGSPYNEQFF	TGCGCCAGCAGTCAAAATAGCGGGAGTCCCTACAATGAGCAGTTCTTC
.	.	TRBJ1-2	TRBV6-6	CASSYPGAYYGYTF	TGTGCCAGCAGTTATCCGGGGGCCTACTATGGCTACACCTTC
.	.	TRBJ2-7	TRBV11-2	CASSPQDSPTPYEQYF	TGTGCCAGCAGCCCCCAGGACTCACCCACGCCCTACGAGCAGTACTTC
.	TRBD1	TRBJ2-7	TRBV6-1	CASRETGINEQYF	TGTGCCAGCAGGGAGACAGGGATCAACGAGCAGTACTTC
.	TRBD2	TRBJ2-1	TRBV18	CASSHETSGSGNEQFF	TGTGCCAGCTCACACGAGACTAGCGGGAGCGGGAATGAGCAGTTCTTC
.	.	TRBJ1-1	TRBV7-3	CASSQVRNTEAFF	TGTGCCAGCAGTCAAGTGCGGAACACTGAAGCTTTCTTT
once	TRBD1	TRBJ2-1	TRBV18	CASSPGQGVYNEQFF	TGTGCCAGCTCACCCGGACAGGGGGTCTACAATGAGCAGTTCTTC
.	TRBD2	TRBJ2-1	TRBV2	CASRKQLAAFNEQFF	TGTGCCAGCAGAAAACAACTAGCGGCGTTCAATGAGCAGTTCTTC
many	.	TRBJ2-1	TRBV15	CATSRDREVNEQFF	TGTGCCACCAGCAGAGACAGGGAGGTCAATGAGCAGTTCTTC
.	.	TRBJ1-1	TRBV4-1	CASSQARGIGRNTEAFF	TGCGCCAGCAGCCAAGCTCGAGGGATAGGACGTAACACTGAAGCTTTCTTT
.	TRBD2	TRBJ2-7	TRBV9	CASSASSGGLSYEQYF	TGTGCCAGCAGCGCCAGTAGCGGGGGGCTCTCCTACGAGCAGTACTTC
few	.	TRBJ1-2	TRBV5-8	CASSSPGGYGYTF	TGTGCCAGCAGCTCCCCAGGAGGGTATGGCTACACCTTC
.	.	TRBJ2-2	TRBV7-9	CASSLTFSPNTGELFF	TGTGCCAGCAGCTTGACCTTTTCTCCGAACACCGGGGAGCTGTTTTTT